These 18 T cell receptor beta chains share one sample of origin, sequenced in a study of blood T cell repertoires in COVID-19. Here immunoSEQ multiplex PCR was the method, and the copy in TCRdb shows in-frame clones only, minus some. The table has 250,000 to 350,000 clones, 85% seen once. The specimen was PBMCs or T cells enriched from blood (not recorded which). The receptor source for this set is a woman aged 45-59 years who had recovered from COVID-19.

The CDR3, as DNA: TGTGCCAGCTCACCCCAGTCATCAACTGGAAACACCATATATTTT. Protein product: CASSPQSSTGNTIYF. V usage is TRBV18 and J usage is TRBJ1-3; D is unresolved. V shed 3 bases and J shed 2 bases, with 11 bases lying between them. CDR1 KGHSH and CDR2 LQKENI come from the germline V gene. The CDR3 runs to 15 residues.

The chain links TRBV9 to TRBJ1-4; TRBD1 aligns across 8 bases. The V gene's germline CDR1 is SGDLS and CDR2 YYNGEE. There are 14 residues in the CDR3. Trimming cost V 1 base and J 7 bases; bases outside gene matches: 3. CDR3 sequence reads: CASSVQGAGEKLFF. Written as DNA, the CDR3 is TGTGCCAGCAGCGTACAGGGGGCGGGTGAAAAACTGTTTTTT.

In DNA form, the CDR3 reads TGCGCCAGCAGCACGGGTTTGGGGCGAGGAGCAGAGACCCAGTACTTC. Amino acid sequence: CASSTGLGRGAETQYF. V and J are TRBV5-1 and TRBJ2-5; tentative D call: TRBD1 (5 bases). Germline V gene data show CDR1 as SGHRS and CDR2 as YFSETQ. This CDR3 has 16 residues. V was shortened by 4 bases and J by 4 bases, with 20 bases between the two germline ends.

The chain links TRBV27 to TRBJ1-5; no clear D gene. Germline V gene sequence: CDR1 MNHEY, CDR2 SMNVEV (reference sequence). CDR3 length: 12 amino acids. Between the trimmed V and J ends, which lost 8 bases and 5 bases, there was a span of 10 bases. The CDR3 sequence: CASWNRDQPQHF. The CDR3 coding sequence is TGTGCCAGCTGGAACAGAGATCAGCCCCAGCATTTT.

This chain connects TRBV4-1 to TRBJ1-2, with 7 bases identical to TRBD1. The V and J ends lost 4 bases and 3 bases, in that order; junction bases with no gene match: 5. This CDR3 region has 14 residues. Germline lookup yields CDR1 MGHRA and CDR2 YSYEKL. Here the CDR3 DNA reads TGCGCCAGCAGCCTCCGGGACAGAGACTATGGCTACACCTTC. It specifies CASSLRDRDYGYTF.

This chain joins TRBV29-1 and TRBJ1-1; the D is unclear. V shed 4 bases and J shed 1 base, with 10 bases lying between them. This CDR3 has 13 residues. CDR1 is SQVTM and CDR2 is ANQGSEA in the germline V gene. The CDR3 here is CSVVIGGNTEAFF. The DNA for the CDR3 is TGCAGCGTTGTAATTGGAGGGAACACTGAAGCTTTCTTT. Together with reference TRBV29-1 and TRBJ1-1, the CDR3 gives the full variable domain: SAVISQKPSRDICQRGTSLTIQCQVDSQVTMMFWYRQQPGQSLTLIATANQGSEATYESGFVIDKFPISRPNLTFSTLTVSNMSPEDSSIYLCSVVIGGNTEAFFGQGTRLTVV.

The chain uses TRBV27 and TRBJ2-3, with no clear D. With 0 bases removed from V and 0 bases from J, the gap between germline ends came to 7 bases. There are 15 residues in the CDR3. The germline CDR1 and CDR2 sequences are MNHEY and SMNVEV (reference sequence). Written as DNA, the CDR3 is TGTGCCAGCAGTTTATCGCCAGTTAGCACAGATACGCAGTATTTT. It yields the protein CASSLSPVSTDTQYF.

This clone was detected a few times. The chain employs TRBV7-8 and TRBJ2-2, with 8 bases aligning to TRBD1. Germline V gives CDR1 SGHVS, CDR2 FQNEAQ. Trimming cost V 1 base and J 1 base; bases outside gene matches: 14. The CDR3 consists of 20 residues. This CDR3 is CASSLERIAGGSRNTGELFF. CDR3 nucleotide sequence: TGTGCCAGCAGCTTAGAGCGTATTGCAGGGGGCAGTAGGAACACCGGGGAGCTGTTTTTT.

The gene calls are TRBV6-5 and TRBJ1-2; no reliable D call. Trimming removed 4 bases at V and 7 bases at J, with 13 bases between. From germline, CDR1 is MNHEY and CDR2 SVGAGI. The CDR3 loop spans 13 amino acids. The CDR3 region is CASSSQVPLGYTF. The DNA of the CDR3 is TGTGCCAGCAGTTCCCAGGTTCCCCTTGGCTACACCTTC.

This chain connects TRBV10-2 to TRBJ1-5; no firm D call. The germline V gene encodes CDR1 WSHSY and CDR2 SAAADI. The V end lost 4 bases, the J end lost 3 bases, and 10 bases lay between the germline ends. The CDR3 covers 14 residues. The CDR3 loop is CASSARQINQPQHF. CDR3 sequence (DNA): TGCGCCAGCAGTGCGCGGCAGATCAATCAGCCCCAGCATTTT.

This chain uses TRBV7-2 with TRBJ2-5, with D possibly matching TRBD1 (5 bases). The CDR3 runs to 13 residues. V gave up 5 bases and J gave up 6 bases, with 13 bases separating them. Per germline, CDR1 SGHTA and CDR2 FQGNSA. The CDR3 coding sequence is TGTGCCAGCAGCCCTCCCCCAGGGCAGACCCAGTACTTC. It yields the protein CASSPPPGQTQYF.

The table lists this clone with a count of one. The chain joins TRBV3-1 (or the pseudogene TRBV3-2) to TRBJ2-5, with TRBD2 matching over 14 bases. This CDR3 has 17 amino acids. Germline loops: CDR1 LGHDT, CDR2 YNNKEL (reference sequence). V shed 4 bases and J 2 bases; nucleotides not matched to a gene: 6. This CDR3 reads CASSPTGTSGGQETQYF. The CDR3, as DNA: TGTGCCAGCAGCCCGACAGGGACTAGCGGGGGTCAAGAGACCCAGTACTTC.

The CDR3, as DNA: TGCGCCAGCAGCTTAACACAAATGAATGAGCAGTTCTTC. Its translation: CASSLTQMNEQFF. The V call is TRBV5-1, the J call TRBJ2-1, with D hard to call. The V gene's germline CDR1 is SGHRS and CDR2 YFSETQ. This CDR3 spans 13 amino acids. V lost 2 bases and J lost 7, with 10 bases in between.

V is TRBV7-6 and J is TRBJ1-1, with TRBD1 matching 9 bases. The J segment lost 2 bases and the V segment lost 3 bases, leaving 10 bases of the junction unmatched. The CDR3 is 17 residues long. CDR1 is SGHVS and CDR2 is FNYEAQ in the germline V gene. The CDR3 DNA sequence: TGTGCCAGCAGCTTCAGACAGGGGGGCTTTCGAAACACTGAAGCTTTCTTT. Translating gives CASSFRQGGFRNTEAFF.

V usage is TRBV19 and J usage is TRBJ2-3, with 10 bases that match TRBD2. Germline V gene lookup returns CDR1 LNHDA and CDR2 SQIVND (reference sequence). This CDR3 is 15 amino acids long. Trimming cost V 4 bases and J 7 bases; bases outside gene matches: 8. The CDR3 bases are TGTGCCAGTAGTAGATCAGCGGGGGGGCTTAATACGCAGTATTTT. The encoded protein is CASSRSAGGLNTQYF. Variable domain in full (rest from reference TRBV19 and TRBJ2-3): DGGITQSPKYLFRKEGQNVTLSCEQNLNHDAMYWYRQDPGQGLRLIYYSQIVNDFQKGDIAEGYSVSREKKESFPLTVTSAQKNPTAFYLCASSRSAGGLNTQYFGPGTRLTVL.

The J gene is TRBJ2-7, the V gene TRBV20-1, with TRBD1 identical over 8 bases. With V trimmed by 3 bases and J by 3 bases, 7 bases remained unmatched. Germline V CDR1 and CDR2: DFQATT, SNEGSKA (reference sequence). The CDR3 is 14 amino acids. Here the CDR3 DNA reads TGCAGTGCTAGTTTGGGCAGGGGGCACTACGAGCAGTACTTC. The encoded protein is CSASLGRGHYEQYF.

The V call is TRBV10-3, the J call TRBJ1-1; D unresolved. Trimming shortened V by 2 bases and J by 3 bases, and 16 bases separated the two germline ends. The CDR3 has 16 residues. Germline values: CDR1 ENHRY, CDR2 SYGVKD. This CDR3 is CAISEGLGSPHTEAFF. In DNA, the CDR3 is TGTGCCATCAGTGAGGGGCTGGGGAGCCCACACACTGAAGCTTTCTTT.

The chain combines TRBV10-1 with TRBJ1-6; D not resolved. There are 12 residues in the CDR3. V lost 6 bases and J 9 bases, leaving 9 bases between the germline ends. From germline, CDR1 is WNHNN and CDR2 SYGVQD (reference sequence). DNA of the CDR3: TGCGCCAGCAGCGGTCCTGCTTCACCCCTCCACTTT. Translated, it gives CASSGPASPLHF.